A single sample gave rise to the 9 T cell receptor beta chains below, sequenced in a study of regulatory T cells in long-lasting Graves disease. Noted time point: persistent/refractory GD, antithyroid drugs over 5 years with positive TRAb. Construction of the TCR library relied on RNA isolated from PBMCs. Combining iRepertoire HTBI primers with Arm-PCR of CDR3 regions, the authors built TCR beta libraries. Using its own MiXCR run on the multiplex PCR reads, TCRdb lists one record per CDR3 protein. The sample lists approximately 690,000 distinct CDR3 sequences, 25% to 35% seen once, with 35% to 55% in the top ten. Sequencing used peripheral blood mononuclear cells (PBMCs), obtained when the disease was refractory, from a patient treated with antithyroid drugs. These TCRs come from a female donor with Graves disease.

J is TRBJ2-7 and V is TRBV7-9; tentatively, D is TRBD2 (5 bases). V lost 4 bases and J 7 bases, leaving 20 bases between the germline ends. CDR1 is SEHNR, CDR2 FQNEAQ, per germline (reference sequence). This CDR3 comprises 15 residues. CDR3 DNA sequence: TGTGCCAGCAGCTCACGGTCCCTAGCCCCCCTGGAGCAGTACTTC. Amino acid sequence: CASSSRSLAPLEQYF.

This clonotype came up many times. The genes are TRBV12-3 or TRBV12-4 and TRBJ2-2, with a weak D call TRBD1 (5 bases). With 1 base removed from V and 6 bases from J, the gap between germline ends came to 9 bases. The CDR3 contains 14 residues. In DNA form, the CDR3 reads TGTGCCAGCAGTTTAGTGGGGCGCTCCGGGGAGCTGTTTTTT. The encoded protein is CASSLVGRSGELFF.

The chain links TRBV6-5 to TRBJ1-2; D remains unclear. Germline CDR1 is MNHEY and CDR2 is SVGAGI. The CDR3 is 13 residues long. Trimming removed 4 bases from V and 8 bases from J, with 14 bases in between. The CDR3 protein is CASSSNRPGGYTF. The CDR3, as DNA: TGTGCCAGCAGTTCGAACCGACCGGGGGGCTACACCTTC.

The V and J genes are TRBV29-1 and TRBJ1-2; weak D call: TRBD1 (6 bases). With 3 bases removed from V and 7 bases from J, the gap between germline ends came to 15 bases. Germline lookup yields CDR1 SQVTM and CDR2 ANQGSEA. This CDR3 region has 13 residues. The CDR3 spells CSVETGVGSGYTF. DNA for the CDR3: TGCAGCGTTGAGACAGGCGTCGGTAGTGGCTACACCTTC.

Only one count was recorded for this clonotype. Being one base from a much bigger clone, this may be a read error. The chain employs TRBV2 and TRBJ2-7; D possibly corresponds to TRBD2 (6 bases). The CDR3 totals 15 residues. In germline, CDR1 is SNHLY, CDR2 FYNNEI. CDR3 residues: CASSGGRSSSYKQYF. CDR3 DNA: TGTGCCAGCAGCGGGGGTCGGTCTAGCTCCTACAAGCAGTACTTC. Together with reference TRBV2 and TRBJ2-7, the CDR3 gives the full variable domain: EPEVTQTPSHQVTQMGQEVILRCVPISNHLYFYWYRQILGQKVEFLVSFYNNEISEKSEIFDDQFSVERPDGSNFTLKIRSTKLEDSAMYFCASSGGRSSSYKQYFGPGTRLTVT.

The J gene is TRBJ1-1, the V gene TRBV6-1; D is unclear. V dropped 6 bases and J dropped 11 bases, with 16 bases sitting between them. The germline V gene has CDR1 MNHNS and CDR2 SASEGT. The length of the CDR3 is 12 residues. The CDR3 is CASSPGPSGAFF. CDR3 sequence (DNA): TGTGCCAGCAGCCCCGGACCCTCTGGGGCTTTCTTT.

The J gene is TRBJ1-1, the V gene TRBV25-1, with TRBD1 as a possible D gene (5 bases). The V gene lost 3 bases and the J gene lost 6 bases, with 17 bases spanning the gap. Germline loops: CDR1 MGHDK, CDR2 SYGVNS. This CDR3 has 15 amino acids. DNA for the CDR3: TGTGCCAGCAGTGACCGGGACCCGAGGATCTCTGAAGCTTTCTTT. Translating gives CASSDRDPRISEAFF.

The chain uses TRBV12-3 or TRBV12-4 and TRBJ1-5; possibly TRBD1 for D (6 bases). Trimming stripped 5 bases from V and 0 bases from J, with 14 bases between. The CDR3 is made up of 16 amino acids. CDR3 region: CASSPPGANSNQPQHF. The CDR3 DNA sequence: TGTGCCAGCAGTCCCCCGGGGGCAAATAGCAATCAGCCCCAGCATTTT.

The chain combines TRBV20-1 with TRBJ2-3; 7 bases are a match to TRBD1. Looked up from germline, CDR1 is DFQATT and CDR2 is SNEGSKA (reference sequence). The CDR3 has 17 residues. V lost 3 bases and J lost 0; bases outside the gene matches: 12. The CDR3 here is CSASPIGQAASTDTQYF. The CDR3 DNA follows: TGCAGTGCTAGCCCCATAGGACAGGCAGCTAGCACAGATACGCAGTATTTT.